This TCR beta chain comes out of a study of T cells in Graves' hyperthyroidism and ophthalmopathy. General study points: Researchers found most expanded thyroid clonotypes above 0.001 in blood as well.

Germline trimming cut 3 bases from V and 6 bases from J; bases unmatched to any gene: 10. The CDR3 contains 17 residues. Germline-derived CDR1 and CDR2 are SGHTA and FQGNSA. This clonotype was detected ten times or more. Its antigen is currently unknown. TCR beta CDR3 region amplification was performed from RNA transcripts. A set of HTBI primers served as the primers for a first-round RT-PCR of the TCR CDR3. TCRdb reanalysed the multiplex PCR reads using MiXCR and keeps one entry per CDR3 protein. There are 250,000 to 300,000 distinct CDR3 sequences in the sample; about an eighth occur only once, and 6% to 8% lies in the top ten.

V usage is TRBV7-2 and J usage is TRBJ2-1; 11 bases are shared with TRBD2. This clonotype was sampled from a woman in her thirties with Graves' hyperthyroidism that later progressed to Graves' ophthalmopathy. What was sequenced was blood. The CDR3 DNA reads TGTGCCAGCAGCTTCCTAGCGGGAGGACCTCTTCCCAATGAGCAGTTCTTC. Its translation: CASSFLAGGPLPNEQFF.